This T cell receptor beta chain is drawn from a study of blood T cell repertoires in COVID-19. Study summary: The study drew acute and convalescent COVID-19 samples from the United States, Italy and Spain. PBMCs, B-cell-depleted T cells, or T cells were the source of the cDNA or gDNA that made up the material.

Per the original data handling: Amplified reference gene primers provided the basis for estimating nucleated cell counts. The repertoire was sequenced with immunoSEQ multiplex PCR; TCRdb's copy has only in-frame clones and lacks some. D and trimming were read from the DNA, whereas the V and J calls and clone size are those reported in that table. The sample consists of 100,000 to 150,000 clones, about 80% of them appearing once. The TCR originated in a woman between 50 and 59 years old with acute or convalescent COVID-19. Sequenced input: peripheral blood.

CDR3 bases: TGTGCCAGCAGTGACAGGCTCAGCAATCAGCCCCAGCATTTT. This codes for CASSDRLSNQPQHF. The chain is built from TRBV2 and TRBJ1-5; D gene ambiguous. There are 14 residues in the CDR3. Per the germline V gene, CDR1 is SNHLY and CDR2 is FYNNEI. Trimming removed 3 bases from V and 1 base from J, with 7 bases in between.